The 14 T cell receptor beta chains reported below all come from one sample, sequenced in a study of radiotherapy plus CTLA-4 blockade in lung cancer. Sequencing used immunoSEQ multiplex PCR; TCRdb keeps in-frame clones, though not all of them. The sample has 25,000 to 35,000 clones, roughly three quarters seen once. The starting material was peripheral blood, obtained from a patient treated with radiotherapy plus ipilimumab. These receptors all stem from a human donor with non-small cell lung cancer whose response to radiotherapy plus ipilimumab could not be evaluated.

In regard to this clone: The junction shows a germline mismatch at one end, possibly a read error. J is TRBJ2-1 and V is TRBV20-1, with 7 nucleotides matching TRBD2. This CDR3 comprises 11 residues. From germline, CDR1 is DFQATT and CDR2 SNEGSKA (reference sequence). CDR3: CSARGGGGSLF. The DNA for the CDR3 is TGCAGTGCTAGAGGGGGGGGAGGGTCCCTCTTC.

The chain links TRBV14 to TRBJ1-2; no reliable D call. Germline V gene sequence: CDR1 SGHDN, CDR2 FVKESK. The CDR3 contains 12 residues. V lost 2 bases and J lost 2, with 3 bases in between. The CDR3 protein is CASSQQNYGYTF. CDR3 sequence (DNA): TGTGCCAGCAGCCAACAGAACTATGGCTACACCTTC.

The rearrangement uses TRBV9 and TRBJ2-7, with 10 positions matching TRBD1. V gave up 4 bases and J gave up 7 bases; unmatched junction bases: 14. Germline V gene lookup returns CDR1 SGDLS and CDR2 YYNGEE. This CDR3 spans 16 amino acids. CDR3 protein: CASSPRSRDRGSEQYF. CDR3 DNA sequence: TGTGCCAGCAGCCCAAGGTCTCGGGACAGGGGAAGTGAGCAGTACTTC.

The chain recombines TRBV6-6 with TRBJ2-7, with 8 bases that match TRBD1. Trimming at V came to 4 bases and at J to 3 bases, leaving 8 bases not matched to a gene. The CDR3 sequence is 15 residues long. Germline loops: CDR1 MNHNY, CDR2 SVGAGI (reference sequence). The CDR3: CASSLGQGAYYEQYF. Written as DNA, the CDR3 is TGTGCCAGCAGTTTAGGTCAGGGGGCCTACTACGAGCAGTACTTC.

This chain connects TRBV5-5 to TRBJ1-4; D may be TRBD1 (5 bases). Germline loops: CDR1 SGHKS, CDR2 YYEKEE (reference sequence). This CDR3 contains 14 residues. Trimming took off 3 bases at V and 4 bases at J, with 10 bases between the two ends. CDR3 sequence reads: CASSSGWGNEKLFF. CDR3 DNA sequence: TGTGCCAGCAGCTCAGGGTGGGGTAATGAAAAACTGTTTTTT.

The rearrangement uses TRBV27 and TRBJ2-7; TRBD1 matches 9 bases. The CDR3 totals 13 residues. CDR1 is MNHEY, CDR2 SMNVEV, per germline (reference sequence). The trim removed 5 bases at V and 6 bases at J, leaving 5 bases unmatched. For the CDR3, the DNA is TGTGCCAGCAGTGTCCTACAGGGGGCCGAGCAGTACTTC. This sequence encodes CASSVLQGAEQYF.

The chain has TRBV6-1 and TRBJ2-2, with D perhaps matching TRBD1 (5 bases). Trimming removed 6 bases from V and 4 bases from J, with 12 bases in between. Germline assignment: CDR1 MNHNS and CDR2 SASEGT. This CDR3 spans 14 amino acids. The DNA for the CDR3 is TGTGCCAGCAGACTGGGGCATGGCACCGGGGAGCTGTTTTTT. Protein: CASRLGHGTGELFF.

This clone has a single count. V usage is TRBV7-8 and J usage is TRBJ1-2; D not certain. Trimming pared 2 bases from V and 4 bases from J, leaving 8 bases between. Germline loops: CDR1 SGHVS, CDR2 FQNEAQ. The CDR3 runs 13 residues. The CDR3 region has the DNA TGTGCCAGCAGCTTACGGTTCCCCTATGGCTACACCTTC. This gives the protein CASSLRFPYGYTF.

This rearrangement joins TRBV7-2 to TRBJ2-2; 11 bases align to TRBD2. The length of the CDR3 is 15 residues. The ends lost 1 base at V and 7 bases at J; junction bases unmatched: 2. The germline gives CDR1 SGHTA, CDR2 FQGNSA. CDR3 coding DNA: TGTGCCAGCAGCTTAGAAGGACTAGCGGGCGGGGAGCTGTTTTTT. It is translated as CASSLEGLAGGELFF.

The chain uses TRBV28 and TRBJ2-1, with 9 bases that match TRBD1. Unmatched junction bases numbered 5, after V lost 3 bases and J lost 5 bases. This CDR3 comprises 15 residues. Germline V gene data show CDR1 as MDHEN and CDR2 as SYDVKM. CDR3 loop: CASSLWTGANNEQFF. CDR3 nucleotide sequence: TGTGCCAGCAGTTTGTGGACAGGGGCGAACAATGAGCAGTTCTTC.

The rearrangement uses TRBV30 and TRBJ1-2; 8 positions match TRBD1. The CDR3 contains 14 residues. V shed 3 bases and J 6 bases; nucleotides not matched to a gene: 9. Germline loops: CDR1 GTSNPN, CDR2 SVGIG (reference sequence). This CDR3 reads CAWRRSGGAHGYTF. Here the CDR3 DNA reads TGTGCCTGGAGAAGGTCAGGGGGCGCCCATGGCTACACCTTC. The full variable domain, in which reference TRBV30 and TRBJ1-2 provide the parts outside the CDR3, is SQTIHQWPATLVQPVGSPLSLECTVEGTSNPNLYWYRQAAGRGLQLLFYSVGIGQISSEVPQNLSASRPQDRQFILSSKKLLLSDSGFYLCAWRRSGGAHGYTFGSGTRLTVV.

This CDR3 is CASAWTSEATQYF. In DNA, the CDR3 is TGTGCCAGCGCATGGACTAGCGAGGCGACCCAGTACTTC. The chain recombines TRBV28 with TRBJ2-5; 9 positions match TRBD2. Trimming took 8 bases from V and 7 from J; bases not matched to a gene: 8. Germline lookup yields CDR1 MDHEN and CDR2 SYDVKM. CDR3 length: 13 residues.

The chain links TRBV6-5 to TRBJ1-6; D not resolved. Trimming took 0 bases from V and 10 from J, leaving 7 bases between them. Germline values: CDR1 MNHEY, CDR2 SVGAGI. The CDR3 contains 13 residues. CDR3 DNA sequence: TGTGCCAGCAGTTACTCCGGGGAGTCACCCCTCCACTTT. Translating it yields CASSYSGESPLHF.

A single count supports this clone. The gene calls are TRBV6-6 and TRBJ1-2; weak D call: TRBD1 (6 bases). The CDR3 covers 13 residues. V was pared by 4 bases and J by 6 bases, with 12 bases between. The germline CDR1 and CDR2 sequences are MNHNY and SVGAGI (reference sequence). CDR3 sequence reads: CASSSVSGDGYTF. DNA for the CDR3: TGTGCCAGCAGTTCGGTCTCAGGGGATGGCTACACCTTC.